This TCR beta chain is from a study of cytomegalovirus exposure and HLA in healthy donors. This clone was recorded once. The antigen remains undetermined. After removal of 5 bases from V and 0 bases from J, the junction contained 4 bases not matched to a gene. Looked up from germline, CDR1 is SNHLY and CDR2 is FYNNEI. CDR3 length: 16 amino acids. Study observations and caveats: In a later analysis, the majority of CMV-associated beta chains seemingly showed HLA restriction. In terms of immune exposure information, only CMV serostatus was available. In vitro work confirmed that a few CMV-associated chains recognize CMV antigens.

The PCR ran on 60 Vbeta and 13 Jbeta primers. Method: immunoSEQ multiplex PCR; TCRdb's copy keeps in-frame clones and lacks some. The data show 90,000 to 130,000 clones, with 70% to 80% seen just once and 2.5% to 3.5% held by the top ten. Sequenced: PBMCs. This TCR was recovered from a woman between 18 and 30 years old in good health and CMV-seropositive. V usage is TRBV2 and J usage is TRBJ2-3; 11 bases fit TRBD2. The CDR3 is CASSPRLAGSTDTQYF. The CDR3 DNA reads TGTGCCAGCAGTCCTCGACTAGCGGGGAGCACAGATACGCAGTATTTT.